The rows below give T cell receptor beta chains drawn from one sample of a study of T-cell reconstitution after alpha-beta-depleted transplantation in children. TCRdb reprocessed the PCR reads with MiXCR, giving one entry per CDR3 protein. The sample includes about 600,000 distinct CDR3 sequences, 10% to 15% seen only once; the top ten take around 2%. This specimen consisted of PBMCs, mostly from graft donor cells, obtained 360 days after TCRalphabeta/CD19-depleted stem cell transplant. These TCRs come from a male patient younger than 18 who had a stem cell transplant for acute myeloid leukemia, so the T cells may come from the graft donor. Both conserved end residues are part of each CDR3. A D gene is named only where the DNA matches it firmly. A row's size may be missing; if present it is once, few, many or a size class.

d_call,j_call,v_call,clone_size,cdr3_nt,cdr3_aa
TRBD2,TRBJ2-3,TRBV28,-,TGTGCCAGCAGTTTAACCCTAACTAGCGGCACAGATACGCAGTATTTT,CASSLTLTSGTDTQYF
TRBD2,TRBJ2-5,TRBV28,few,TGTGCCAGCAGTTATACTCGGGGGACTAGCGGGAGAGTAGGAGAGACCCAGTACTTC,CASSYTRGTSGRVGETQYF
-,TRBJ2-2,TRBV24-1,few,TGTGCCACCAGTAAAAGTGGGCGGATCACCGGGGAGCTGTTTTTT,CATSKSGRITGELFF
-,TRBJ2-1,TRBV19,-,TGTGCCAGTAGTATAGAGCCAGCAGCTCGGTATAATGAGCAGTTCTTC,CASSIEPAARYNEQFF
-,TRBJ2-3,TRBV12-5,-,TGTGCTAGTGGGTGGAAGGCAGATACGCAGTATTTT,CASGWKADTQYF
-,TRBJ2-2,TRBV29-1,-,TGCAGCGCCGAGGGTTGGAGGGGAACCGGGGAGCTGTTTTTT,CSAEGWRGTGELFF
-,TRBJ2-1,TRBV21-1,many,TGTGCCAGCAGCAAAGAGTGTTCTAGCGGGAGGGACAATGAGCAGTTCTTC,CASSKECSSGRDNEQFF
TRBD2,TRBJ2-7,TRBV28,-,TGTGCCAGCAGCCACCCTGGACTAGCTGTCTCCTACGAGCAGCACTTC,CASSHPGLAVSYEQHF
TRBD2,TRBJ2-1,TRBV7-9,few,TGTGCCAGCATCGATAGCTCAGCGGGGGATTACAATGAGCAGTTCTTC,CASIDSSAGDYNEQFF
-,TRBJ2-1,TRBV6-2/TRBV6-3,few,TGTGCCAGCAGTTACTTGAGGAATCCCGTCTCCTACAATGAGCAGTTCTTC,CASSYLRNPVSYNEQFF
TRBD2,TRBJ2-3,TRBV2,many,TGTGCCAGCAGCGGACTAGCGGGTACTAGCACAGATACGCAGTATTTT,CASSGLAGTSTDTQYF
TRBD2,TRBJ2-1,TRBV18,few,TGTGCCAGCTTACAACGGGAACTAGCGGGAGGAACTGAGCAGTTCTTC,CASLQRELAGGTEQFF
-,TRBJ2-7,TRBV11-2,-,TGTGCCAGCAGCATAGCGGTATCCCGTACCCCCTACGAGCAGTACTTC,CASSIAVSRTPYEQYF
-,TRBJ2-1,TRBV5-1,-,TGCGCCAGCAGCTTCTGGGTCAATGAGCAGTTCTTC,CASSFWVNEQFF
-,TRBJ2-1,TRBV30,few,TGTGCCCGGAGAGGACTGGTAAATGAGCAGTTCTTC,CARRGLVNEQFF
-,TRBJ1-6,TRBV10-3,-,TGTGCCATCAGTGGGACAGACTATAATTCACCCCTCCACTTT,CAISGTDYNSPLHF
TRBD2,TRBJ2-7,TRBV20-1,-,TGCAGTGCTAGAGATCTAGCGGGAGGCCACGGGGAGCAGTACTTC,CSARDLAGGHGEQYF
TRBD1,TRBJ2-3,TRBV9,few,TGTGCCAGCAGCGTAGACCCCCCGGGACAGGGAGCAGATACGCAGTATTTT,CASSVDPPGQGADTQYF
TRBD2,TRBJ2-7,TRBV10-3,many,TGTGCCATCAGTGGCAGCGGGAGGGGCGGGGAGCAGTACTTC,CAISGSGRGGEQYF
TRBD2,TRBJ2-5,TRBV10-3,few,TGTGCCACATTGGACATTCCCGGGGGGCAAGAGACCCAGTACTTC,CATLDIPGGQETQYF
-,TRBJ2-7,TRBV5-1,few,TGCGCCAGCAGTTCGACAGAGTACGAGCAGTACTTC,CASSSTEYEQYF
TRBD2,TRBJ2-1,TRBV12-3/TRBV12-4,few,TGTGCCAGCAGCCAGCGGGGAGGGGCCTACAATGAGCAGTTCTTC,CASSQRGGAYNEQFF
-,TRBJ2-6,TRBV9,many,TGTGCCAGCAGCGTCTCTGGGGCCAACGTCCTGACTTTC,CASSVSGANVLTF
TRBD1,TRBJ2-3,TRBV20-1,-,TGCAGTGCTAAAGGGACAGGGTCCCGCACAGATACGCAGTATTTT,CSAKGTGSRTDTQYF
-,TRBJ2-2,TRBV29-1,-,TGCAGCGTGAGGGACTGGGGGGCCGGGGAGCTGTTTTTT,CSVRDWGAGELFF
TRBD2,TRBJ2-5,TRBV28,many,TGTGCCAGCAGTTTACGGGCGGGACTAAACCCCCAAGAGACCCAGTACTTC,CASSLRAGLNPQETQYF
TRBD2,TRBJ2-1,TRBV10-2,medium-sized,TGCGCCAGCAGTGACCCTAGCGGGTTGAACTCCTACAATGAGCAGTTCTTC,CASSDPSGLNSYNEQFF
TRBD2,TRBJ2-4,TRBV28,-,TGTGCCAGCAGCCGCACCTGGACTAGCGGGAGGGGCTGGATAGCCAAAAACATTCAGTACTTC,CASSRTWTSGRGWIAKNIQYF
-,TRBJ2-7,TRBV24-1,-,TGTGCCACCAGGCCTGGGACAAACGGCCACGAGCAGTACTTC,CATRPGTNGHEQYF
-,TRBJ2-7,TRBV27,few,TGTGCCAGCAGTTTAACGGTCCCCTACGAGCAGTACTTC,CASSLTVPYEQYF
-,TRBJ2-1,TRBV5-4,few,TGTGCCAGCAGCTTAGACATCTCCTACAATGAGCAGTTCTTC,CASSLDISYNEQFF
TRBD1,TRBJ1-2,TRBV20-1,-,TGCAGTGCGGCCCCACAGGGGCCTTTTTATGGCTACACCTTC,CSAAPQGPFYGYTF
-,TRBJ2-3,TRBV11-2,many,TGTGCCAGCAGCTTAGAAGTAGCGGCAAGCACAGATACGCAGTATTTT,CASSLEVAASTDTQYF
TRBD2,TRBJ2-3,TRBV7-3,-,TGTGCCAGCAGGATTAGCGGGGCTAGCACAGATACGCAGTATTTT,CASRISGASTDTQYF
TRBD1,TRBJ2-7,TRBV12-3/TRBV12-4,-,TGTGCCAGCAAACCGACCGGGACAGGGCGCCACGAGCAGTACTTC,CASKPTGTGRHEQYF
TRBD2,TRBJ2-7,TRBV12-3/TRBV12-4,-,TGTGCCAGCAGCCCCACGACGGGAGGCCCCTACGAGCAGTACTTC,CASSPTTGGPYEQYF
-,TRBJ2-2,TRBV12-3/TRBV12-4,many,TGTGCCAGCAGTTTAGGGGACACCGGGGAGCTGTTTTTT,CASSLGDTGELFF
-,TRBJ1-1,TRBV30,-,TGTGCCTGGAGTGTACCGGGCCGAACCCTGGGCGCTTTCTTT,CAWSVPGRTLGAFF
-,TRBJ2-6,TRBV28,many,TGTGCCAGCAGTTTGACGGTGAGCTCTGGGGCCAACGTCCTGACTTTC,CASSLTVSSGANVLTF
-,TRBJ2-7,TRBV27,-,TGTGCCAGCAGTCTCGAAACGGGTCCCTCGGGGACCTACGAGCAGTACTTC,CASSLETGPSGTYEQYF
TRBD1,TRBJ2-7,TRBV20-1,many,TGCAGTGCTAGAGATTGGACAGGTTGGTCCTACGAGCAGTACTTC,CSARDWTGWSYEQYF
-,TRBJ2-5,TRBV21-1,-,TGTGCCAGCAGCATTCCGGGACAGCAAGAGACCCAGTACTTC,CASSIPGQQETQYF
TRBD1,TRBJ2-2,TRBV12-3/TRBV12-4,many,TGTGCCAGCAATCCGGGACAGGGGAATTGGCACACCGGGGAGCTGTTTTTT,CASNPGQGNWHTGELFF
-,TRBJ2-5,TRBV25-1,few,TGTGCCAGCAGTCCATCCGGGAAGAGGGAGACCCAGTACTTC,CASSPSGKRETQYF
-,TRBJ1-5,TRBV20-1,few,TGCAGTGCTACAACGAATCAGCCCCAGCATTTT,CSATTNQPQHF
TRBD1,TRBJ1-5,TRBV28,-,TGTGCCAGCAGTTCCGACAGGGAGGAAGACCAGCCCCAGCATTTT,CASSSDREEDQPQHF
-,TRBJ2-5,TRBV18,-,TGTGCCAGCCAGACAGGCCTTGAAGAGACCCAGTACTTC,CASQTGLEETQYF
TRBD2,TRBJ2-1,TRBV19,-,TGTGCCAGTAGTACCATGACTGGTGGACTAGCGGGAGCTTCAGGTGAGCAGTTCTTC,CASSTMTGGLAGASGEQFF
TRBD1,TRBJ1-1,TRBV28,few,TGTGCCAGCAGAAACAATCCGGGACAGGGGGTTACTGAAGCTTTCTTT,CASRNNPGQGVTEAFF
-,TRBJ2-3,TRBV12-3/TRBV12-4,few,TGTGCCAGCAGTTTCGGACAGGATACGCAGTATTTT,CASSFGQDTQYF
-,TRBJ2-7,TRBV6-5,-,TGTGCCAGCAGTTGGCTGGACGAGCAGTACTTC,CASSWLDEQYF
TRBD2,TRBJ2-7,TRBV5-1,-,TGCGCCAGCAGCTTTCTAGCGGACTCCTACGAGCAGTACTTC,CASSFLADSYEQYF